The 25 T cell receptor delta chains below come from one sample, sequenced in a study of gamma-delta chains in newborns, infants, children. TCRdb called clones from the reads again using CATT. Of approximately 2,000 delta-chain clones in the sample, around 1.5% were seen once. Sequenced sample: blood. These receptors all stem from a child who was a newborn, infant or young child, either healthy, febrile or measles-vaccinated (not recorded which).

The rearrangement links TRDV2 to TRDJ1, with 12 bases fitting TRDD3. TCRdb does not report a J gene; here it was assigned by matching the DNA to germline references. The CDR3 covers 18 residues. V shed 9 bases and J 4 bases; nucleotides not matched to a gene: 20. CDR1 and CDR2 from the germline V gene are GEAIGNYY and EKD. The CDR3 protein is CATVLRTNWGIPSDKLIF. The DNA for the CDR3 is TGTGCCACCGTACTACGGACCAACTGGGGGATACCTAGCGATAAACTCATCTTT.

This clone was detected only a few times. This may arise from a read error, as a much more abundant clone is one base away. The same CDR3 is also encoded by other DNA sequences in this sample. The rearrangement joins TRDV1 to TRDJ1, with 10 bases lining up with TRDD3. Germline lookup yields CDR1 TSWWSYY and CDR2 QGS. This CDR3 spans 28 amino acids. The junction had 41 bases not matched to a gene; V was cut back by 2 bases and J by 2 bases. CDR3 bases: TGTGCTCTTGGGGAAGGTCGGTCCTATGCTTGGACCCCATTTTTCGGGCCCCTACTGGGGGATTTTACCGATAAACTCATCTTT. Protein product: CALGEGRSYAWTPFFGPLLGDFTDKLIF.

This clone occurred a few times. This likely traces to a read error, being one base from a far larger clone. The sample holds other DNA sequences that translate to the same CDR3. This chain uses TRDV1 with TRDJ1; TRDD3 agrees at 10 bases. The CDR3 sequence is 21 residues long. Trimming removed 2 bases from V and 3 bases from J; junction bases left unmatched: 21. CDR1 is TSWWSYY and CDR2 is QGS in the germline V gene. The CDR3 here is CALGETGPIVGGIRVADKLIF. CDR3 bases: TGTGCTCTTGGGGAAACGGGGCCTATCGTCGGGGGGATACGCGTCGCCGATAAACTCATCTTT.

Comment on this clone: The protein in TCRdb stems from a much larger clone and differs at residue 14 from this DNA's translation, likely a read error; here the protein is translated from the DNA. The chain links TRDV1 to TRDJ1; TRDD3 agrees at 10 bases. V lost 2 bases to trimming and J lost 1 base; unmatched junction nucleotides: 19. The CDR3 has 21 amino acids. Germline V gene sequence: CDR1 TSWWSYY, CDR2 QGS. The CDR3 is CALGEVPFYWGISLSTDKLIF. The CDR3 region has the DNA TGTGCTCTTGGGGAAGTCCCTTTTTACTGGGGGATTTCGCTATCCACCGATAAACTCATCTTT.

Concerning this clone itself: Just one base apart from a much larger clone, this may be a read error. The chain recombines TRDV1 with TRDJ1, with 13 bases matching TRDD3. The CDR3 loop spans 23 amino acids. The germline V gene has CDR1 TSWWSYY and CDR2 QGS. The CDR3 DNA follows: TGTGCTCTTGTGGAACTAGGGCCAAAAATCCTCCTATACTGGGGGATACGTCCCGATAAACTCATCTTT. Its protein is CALVELGPKILLYWGIRPDKLIF.

By sample fraction, this clone is medium-sized. The rearrangement uses TRDV1 and TRDJ1, with TRDD3 matching over 13 bases. This CDR3 comprises 23 residues. V gave up 0 bases and J gave up 3 bases; unmatched junction bases: 22. The germline V gene has CDR1 TSWWSYY and CDR2 QGS. Here the CDR3 DNA reads TGTGCTCTTGGGGAACTAGGGCCAAAAATCCTCCTATACTGGGGGATACGTCCCGATAAACTCATCTTT. Protein product: CALGELGPKILLYWGIRPDKLIF.

Note on this clone: Given a far larger clone just one base away, this is likely a sequencing read error. Different DNA sequences within this sample yield the same CDR3. The chain joins TRDV2 to TRDJ1; 8 bases are a match to TRDD3. In germline, CDR1 is GEAIGNYY, CDR2 EKD. The CDR3 totals 14 residues. Here the CDR3 DNA reads TGTGCATGTGACACTTCCAGCTGGGGGACGAAACTCATCTTT. It specifies CACDTSSWGTKLIF.

This clone has just a few counts. A far larger clone differs by one base, so this is likely a read error. Additional DNA sequences in this sample encode the identical CDR3. This chain connects TRDV2 to TRDJ1; perhaps TRDD3 as D (5 bases). Trimming pared 3 bases from V and 0 bases from J, leaving 16 bases between. The germline V gene has CDR1 GEAIGNYY and CDR2 EKD. This CDR3 spans 16 amino acids. The CDR3 region is CACDQSTGGHTDKLIF. The CDR3, as DNA: TGTGCCTGTGACCAGAGTACTGGTGGACACACCGATAAACTCATCTTT.

This clone was found a few times. With a far larger clone one base away, a read error is the likely cause. This CDR3 is also generated by other DNA sequences in the sample. V and J are TRDV1 and TRDJ1; 8 nucleotides match TRDD3. CDR3 length: 20 amino acids. Germline V gene data show CDR1 as TSWWSYY and CDR2 as QGS. After removal of 0 bases from V and 0 bases from J, the junction contained 15 bases not matched to a gene. CDR3 nucleotides: TGTGCTCTTGGGGAACTTCCTAAACTAGGGGATACCCCGAACACCGATAAACTCATCTTT. Translated, it gives CALGELPKLGDTPNTDKLIF.

This clone is large by share. The sample contains more than one DNA sequence encoding this CDR3. This chain connects TRDV1 to TRDJ1, with 12 bases matching TRDD3. The CDR3 consists of 22 residues. Germline values: CDR1 TSWWSYY, CDR2 QGS. V shed 1 base, J shed 3 bases, and the junction held 21 bases outside the gene matches. Here the CDR3 reads CALGEPSYSYWGILWTPDKLIF. The CDR3 DNA is TGTGCTCTTGGGGAACCTTCCTACTCATACTGGGGGATACTTTGGACACCCGATAAACTCATCTTT.

The sample holds a few counts of this clone. A single base separates this from a much larger clone, so it may be a read error. Other nucleotide sequences in the sample specify the same CDR3. The chain recombines TRDV1 with TRDJ2, with D perhaps matching TRDD3 (6 bases). V lost 0 bases and J 2 bases, leaving 22 bases between the germline ends. The CDR3 loop spans 20 amino acids. Germline V CDR1 and CDR2: TSWWSYY, QGS. CDR3 loop: CALGELPGWGQTALTAQLFF. The CDR3 DNA reads TGTGCTCTTGGGGAACTTCCGGGCTGGGGCCAGACGGCCTTGACAGCACAACTCTTCTTT.

In its sample, this clone was seen a few times. A far more abundant clone sits one base away, making this likely a read error. The same CDR3 also results from other DNA sequences found in this sample. The V call is TRDV1, the J call TRDJ1, with D maybe TRDD2 (9 bases). The CDR3 runs 21 residues. Germline V gene sequence: CDR1 TSWWSYY, CDR2 QGS. In DNA, the CDR3 is TGTGCCCTTGGGGAAGACCTTCCTACCTTGTGGGGGATGGGATACACCGATAAACTCATCTTT. Translating it yields CALGEDLPTLWGMGYTDKLIF.

Comment on this clone: This clone may be a read error of a much larger clone one base away. The chain links TRDV3 to TRDJ1, with 8 bases matching TRDD3. TCRdb does not report a J gene; here it was assigned by matching the DNA to germline references. The CDR3 totals 17 residues. V shed 0 bases and J 5 bases; nucleotides not matched to a gene: 17. CDR1 and CDR2 from the germline V gene are TVYSNPD and GDNSRS (reference sequence). In nucleotides, the CDR3 is TGTGCCTTTAGCACGGGGCGGCCGTACTGGGGGGCGGATAAACTCATCTTT. As protein: CAFSTGRPYWGADKLIF.

This clone is labeled as large (0.1 to 1%). Other DNA sequences in this specimen translate into the identical CDR3. This rearrangement joins TRDV1 to TRDJ1, with 13 bases lining up with TRDD3. CDR3 length: 20 amino acids. Germline CDR1 is TSWWSYY and CDR2 is QGS. Trimming removed 1 base from V and 3 bases from J; junction bases left unmatched: 14. CDR3 DNA: TGTGCTCTTGGGGAACCTTCTGCCATTACTGGGGGATACGCTTCCGATAAACTCATCTTT. It is translated as CALGEPSAITGGYASDKLIF.

By share, this clone ranks as large. The sample contains more than one DNA sequence encoding this CDR3. The chain recombines TRDV1 with TRDJ1, with 9 positions matching TRDD3. The trim removed 5 bases at V and 0 bases at J, leaving 22 bases unmatched. Per germline, CDR1 TSWWSYY and CDR2 QGS. The CDR3 consists of 21 residues. The CDR3 DNA follows: TGTGCTCTTGGGCCCACAGGACCCTACTGGGGGACCAGGCCGTACACCGATAAACTCATCTTT. Amino acid sequence: CALGPTGPYWGTRPYTDKLIF.

Worth noting for this clone: Translating this DNA gives a protein that differs at residue 12 from the TCRdb one, which belongs to a much larger clone; a read error is likely, and the protein shown is this translation. This sequence joins TRDV2 and TRDJ1; 9 nucleotides match TRDD3. Germline lookup yields CDR1 GEAIGNYY and CDR2 EKD. The V and J ends lost 9 bases and 6 bases, in that order; junction bases with no gene match: 19. This CDR3 is 16 amino acids long. The CDR3 sequence is CAIIAGIRDGAYKLIF. For the CDR3, the DNA is TGTGCCATCATAGCGGGGATACGCGATGGAGCCTATAAACTCATCTTT.

This clone occurred a few times. A far larger clone lies a single base away; this is likely a read error. Other DNA variants within this sample encode the same CDR3. The chain employs TRDV1 and TRDJ1; 7 bases match TRDD3. There are 18 residues in the CDR3. Germline V CDR1 and CDR2: TSWWSYY, QGS. J gave up 2 bases and V 1 base, and 13 bases lay outside the gene matches. CDR3 nucleotide sequence: TGTGCTCTTGGGGAACCAGGTGGATACGCGATCCTGACCGATAAACTCATCTTT. Residues: CALGEPGGYAILTDKLIF.

The J gene is TRDJ1, the V gene TRDV1, with TRDD3 matching over 8 bases. Germline CDR1 TSWWSYY, CDR2 QGS. The junction had 13 bases not matched to a gene; V was cut back by 4 bases and J by 0 bases. The CDR3 loop spans 18 amino acids. The CDR3 sequence: CALGAPSYWGWNTDKLIF. The CDR3 DNA reads TGTGCTCTTGGGGCACCTTCGTACTGGGGGTGGAACACCGATAAACTCATCTTT.

As for this clone: A much bigger clone sits one base away, suggesting this may be a read error. This sample also contains other DNA sequences that code for the same CDR3. This chain connects TRDV3 to TRDJ1; 12 bases match TRDD3. Germline-derived CDR1 and CDR2 are TVYSNPD and GDNSRS (reference sequence). The CDR3 totals 18 residues. The CDR3 loop is CAFRGFVPTWGIRDKLIF. Here the CDR3 DNA reads TGCGCCTTTAGAGGTTTCGTTCCTACCTGGGGGATACGTGATAAACTCATCTTT.

In its sample, this clone ranks as medium-sized. J is TRDJ1 and V is TRDV1; 12 bases line up with TRDD3. Germline V gives CDR1 TSWWSYY, CDR2 QGS. This CDR3 region has 20 residues. V shed 2 bases and J 7 bases; nucleotides not matched to a gene: 20. CDR3 DNA: TGTGCTCTTGGGGAAATTCCTACCCTGGGCGACTGGGGGATACTGGGTAAACTCATCTTT. Its protein product is CALGEIPTLGDWGILGKLIF.

This clone was counted a few times. TCRdb attributes to this sequence the protein of a much larger clone, which differs from the DNA translation at residue 6; a read error is likely, and the protein displayed is translated from the DNA. J is TRDJ1 and V is TRDV2, with D tentatively TRDD3 (6 bases). CDR3 length: 18 residues. The germline V gene has CDR1 GEAIGNYY and CDR2 EKD. The V end was cut by 0 bases, the J end by 3 bases, with 22 bases between. The DNA of the CDR3 is TGTGCCTGTGACACCCGGGTCTGGGGCCTCGCCGGCTCCGATAAACTCATCTTT. Its protein is CACDTRVWGLAGSDKLIF.

There are a few counts of this clone. TCRdb's listed protein matches a much larger clone and diverges from this DNA's translation at residue 10, likely through a read error; the protein shown comes from the DNA. The V and J genes are TRDV1 and TRDJ1, with D hard to call. With 0 bases removed from V and 4 bases from J, the gap between germline ends came to 12 bases. The CDR3 is made up of 15 amino acids. Germline CDR1 is TSWWSYY and CDR2 is QGS. The CDR3 DNA sequence: TGTGCTCTTGGGGAACTATCCGGGTACAACGATAAACTCATCTTT. Protein: CALGELSGYNDKLIF.

Concerning this clone itself: A read error may be the cause here, since a much bigger clone is one base away. The sample contains more than one DNA sequence encoding this CDR3. This chain links TRDV1 with TRDJ1; 9 nucleotides align to TRDD3. Germline V lookup: CDR1 TSWWSYY, CDR2 QGS. This CDR3 contains 21 residues. CDR3 residues: CALGERGRSWWGITYTDKLIF. As DNA, the CDR3 is TGTGCTCTTGGGGAAAGGGGCCGTTCGTGGTGGGGGATAACGTACACCGATAAACTAATCTTT.

This clone was detected a few times. A much more abundant neighbour one base away suggests this may be a read error. Other DNA sequences from this sample encode an identical CDR3 as well. This chain links TRDV1 with TRDJ1, with 9 positions matching TRDD3. The germline V gene encodes CDR1 TSWWSYY and CDR2 QGS. CDR3 size: 28 residues. This chain's CDR3 is CALGNCRRPLAYSLEVGIRSSYTDKLIF. In DNA form, the CDR3 reads TGTGCTCTTGGGAACTGCAGGCGACCACTGGCCTACTCCCTGGAAGTGGGGATACGCTCCTCGTACACCGATAAACTCATCTTC.

On this clone: This may be a read error: a much more frequent sequence differs by one nucleotide. Other DNA sequences within the sample encode an identical CDR3. This chain connects TRDV1 to TRDJ1, with 10 bases that match TRDD3. The CDR3 is 24 amino acids. Germline CDR1 and CDR2: TSWWSYY and QGS. CDR3 bases: TGTGCTCTTGGGGAACTATTCCCTGATTTACTCCTACCGCTACTGGGGGATGGCACCGATAAACTCATCTTC. Residues: CALGELFPDLLLPLLGDGTDKLIF.